The rows below give T cell receptor beta chains drawn from one sample of a study of identical twins. TCRdb recomputed calls from the 5' RACE reads with MiXCR, one row per CDR3 protein. This table holds 1.5 million to 2 million distinct CDR3 sequences, roughly 35% found once. The sequenced material came from cord blood. These receptors all come from a newborn girl in good health. Each CDR3 is given with its conserved first and last residue. A D gene is named only where the DNA matches it firmly. Not every row has a clone size; where given, it reads once, few, many or a size class.

NA | TRBJ1-6 | TRBV20-1 | NA | CSARIRSSYNSPLHF | TGCAGTGCTAGGATCCGGAGCTCCTATAATTCACCCCTCCACTTT
few | TRBJ2-1 | TRBV18 | NA | CASSPLGQGLENEQFF | TGTGCCAGCTCACCACTCGGACAGGGACTAGAAAATGAGCAGTTCTTC
few | TRBJ2-5 | TRBV5-1 | NA | CASSWTPGGTQYF | TGCGCCAGCAGCTGGACCCCCGGAGGGACCCAGTACTTC
NA | TRBJ2-1 | TRBV5-4 | NA | CASSLGGKQGRDEQFF | TGTGCCAGCAGCTTAGGGGGCAAACAGGGGAGGGATGAGCAGTTCTTC
NA | TRBJ2-5 | TRBV18 | TRBD2 | CASRTSQQETQYF | TGTGCCAGCCGGACTAGCCAACAAGAGACCCAGTACTTC
NA | TRBJ2-5 | TRBV7-2 | TRBD1 | CASSLGPGTVETQYF | TGTGCCAGCAGCTTAGGTCCAGGGACAGTAGAGACCCAGTACTTC
NA | TRBJ2-2 | TRBV6-1 | NA | CASTQVALELFF | TGTGCCAGCACCCAAGTGGCGCTCGAGCTGTTTTTT
few | TRBJ1-5 | TRBV29-1 | NA | CSVSQDRNQPQHF | TGCAGCGTTTCCCAAGATCGCAATCAGCCCCAGCATTTT
NA | TRBJ2-1 | TRBV5-1 | NA | CASSLARTRNEQFF | TGCGCCAGCAGCTTGGCCCGGACTCGAAATGAGCAGTTCTTC
NA | TRBJ2-1 | TRBV5-1 | TRBD2 | CASSLAGGAGGYNEQFF | TGCGCCAGCAGCTTGGCTGGAGGAGCGGGGGGCTACAATGAGCAGTTCTTC
NA | TRBJ1-2 | TRBV7-2 | NA | CASNYPGNGYTF | TGTGCCAGCAACTACCCAGGGAATGGCTACACCTTC
NA | TRBJ1-2 | TRBV4-2 | NA | CASSQEAGHPNYGYTF | TGTGCCAGCAGCCAAGAGGCGGGACACCCAAACTATGGCTACACCTTC
NA | TRBJ2-5 | TRBV4-1 | NA | CASSHRKRDSQETQYF | TGCGCCAGCAGCCACCGTAAGCGGGACAGCCAAGAGACCCAGTACTTC
many | TRBJ2-3 | TRBV7-7 | NA | CASSLGGDTEQYF | TGTGCCAGCAGCTTGGGGGGCGACACCGAACAGTATTTT
few | TRBJ2-7 | TRBV12-3/TRBV12-4 | TRBD2 | CASRQGLGYEQYF | TGTGCCAGCAGACAGGGACTAGGCTACGAGCAGTACTTC
NA | TRBJ2-2 | TRBV4-2 | TRBD2 | CASSQDPQRGAITGELFF | TGTGCCAGCAGCCAAGATCCTCAGCGGGGGGCTATCACCGGGGAGCTGTTTTTT
once | TRBJ2-1 | TRBV6-5 | NA | CASSYFGHEQFF | TGTGCCAGCAGTTATTTTGGCCATGAGCAGTTCTTC
few | TRBJ1-1 | TRBV10-3 | TRBD1 | CAITTGQQTEAFF | TGTGCCATCACCACGGGACAGCAGACTGAAGCTTTCTTT
NA | TRBJ1-6 | TRBV4-2 | NA | CASSQDWQASSYNSPLHF | TGTGCCAGCAGCCAAGATTGGCAGGCTAGCTCCTATAATTCACCCCTCCACTTT
few | TRBJ2-1 | TRBV5-1 | TRBD2 | CASSQWGGNEQFF | TGCGCCAGCAGCCAATGGGGGGGCAATGAGCAGTTCTTC
once | TRBJ1-1 | TRBV5-1 | TRBD1 | CASSRDSVDTEAFF | TGCGCCAGCAGCCGGGACAGTGTGGACACTGAAGCTTTCTTT
NA | TRBJ2-7 | TRBV20-1 | NA | CSARNIAPSSYNEQYF | TGCAGTGCTAGAAACATAGCTCCGAGCTCCTACAATGAGCAGTACTTC
NA | TRBJ2-7 | TRBV20-1 | NA | CSAAYPIPPYEQYF | TGCAGTGCCGCCTACCCGATCCCCCCGTACGAGCAGTACTTC